Below, one T cell receptor beta chain is given with its context. This sample was taken from a study of blood T cell repertoires in COVID-19. CDR3 length: 18 residues. Germline CDR1 reads SGHAT; CDR2 reads FQNNGV. Unmatched junction bases numbered 16, after V lost 2 bases and J lost 4 bases. Measured with immunoSEQ multiplex PCR; TCRdb has only the in-frame clones, and not every one. Here the sample spans 150,000 or so clones, roughly 85% being singletons. The V gene is TRBV11-2, the J gene TRBJ1-1, with 7 bases fitting TRBD1. The origin of this receptor is a woman between 55 and 75 years old with COVID-19, enrolled during active disease. The sample consisted of peripheral blood. As DNA, the CDR3 is TGTGCCAGCAGCTTACCAGGGTACAGGGGTAAGGGGAGCACTGAAGCTTTCTTT. The encoded protein is CASSLPGYRGKGSTEAFF.